This TCR beta chain was recorded in a study of shared clonotypes between healthy human individuals. Points from the study as a whole: Generally, estimated richness proved larger in naive subsets than it did in memory subsets.

From germline, CDR1 is MNHEY and CDR2 SMNVEV (reference sequence). The CDR3 has 14 residues. The V and J ends lost 5 bases and 5 bases respectively, with 12 bases between them. Profiled with immunoSEQ multiplex PCR; TCRdb holds only in-frame clones, not every one. The repertoire consists of over a million clones, with approximately 78% occurring once and the leading ten covering approximately 0.5%. A remark on this clone: Antigen specificity is unknown.

The healthy adult donors were HIV-negative and reported no recent acute infections or vaccinations. This clonotype was obtained from a young man in good health. Some clones in this sample may be carry-over from other donors' samples. The sequencing input was memory CD4+ T cells from PBMCs. Subset given: CD45RA-negative fraction. This chain joins TRBV27 and TRBJ2-2; D is unclear. The CDR3: CASSLEVKTGELFF. CDR3 sequence (DNA): TGTGCCAGCAGTCTCGAGGTCAAGACCGGGGAGCTGTTTTTT.